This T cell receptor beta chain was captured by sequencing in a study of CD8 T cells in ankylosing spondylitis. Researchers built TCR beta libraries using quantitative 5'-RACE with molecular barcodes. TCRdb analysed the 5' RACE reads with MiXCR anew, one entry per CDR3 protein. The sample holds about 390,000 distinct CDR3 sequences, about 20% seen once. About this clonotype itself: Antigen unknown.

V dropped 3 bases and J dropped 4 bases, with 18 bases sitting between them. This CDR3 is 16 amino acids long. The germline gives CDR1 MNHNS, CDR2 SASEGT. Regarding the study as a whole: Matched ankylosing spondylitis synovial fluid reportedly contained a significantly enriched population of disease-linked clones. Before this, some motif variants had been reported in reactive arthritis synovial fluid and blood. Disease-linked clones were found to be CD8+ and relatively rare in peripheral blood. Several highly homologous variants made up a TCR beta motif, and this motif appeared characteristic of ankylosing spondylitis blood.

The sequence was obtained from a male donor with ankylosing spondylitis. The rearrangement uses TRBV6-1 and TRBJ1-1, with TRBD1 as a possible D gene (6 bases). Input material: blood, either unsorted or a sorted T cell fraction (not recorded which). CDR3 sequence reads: CASSDRRQEDSTEAFF. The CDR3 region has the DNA TGTGCCAGCAGTGACCGACGACAGGAGGATTCCACTGAAGCTTTCTTT.